The clone carrying this T cell receptor beta chain has more than one count but fewer than ten. Its antigen is not identified. The data belong to a study of beta chain features in type 1 diabetes. As for the study in general: Taken together, all samples contributed around 100 million examined sorted cells. Study-wide findings and caveats: Lower insertion and higher deletion counts appeared at VDJ junctions in type 1 diabetes patients. Whatever favoring of shorter templates PCR might show would apply equally to patients and controls.

Germline V gene data show CDR1 as SGHTA and CDR2 as FQGNSA. Between the trimmed V and J ends, which lost 0 bases and 4 bases, there was a span of 15 bases. The CDR3 covers 16 residues. Expressed TCRB transcripts were sequenced, since all the RNA that had been isolated was reverse transcribed. The protocol was immunoSEQ multiplex PCR, while the TCRdb copy is restricted to in-frame clones and leaves out a portion. The profile shows 450,000 or so clones, around 10% of them singletons. This chain joins TRBV7-2 and TRBJ1-2; D perhaps matches TRBD1 (5 bases). Material: naive CD4+ T cells from blood. The TCR was taken from a woman under 30 in good health. CDR3 nucleotide sequence: TGTGCCAGCAGCTTAGCTCGACAGACGGGATTCTATGGCTACACCTTC. Protein product: CASSLARQTGFYGYTF.